These 23 T cell receptor beta chains originate from one sample sequenced in a study of T cell clonotyping in hematopoietic cell transplantation. Data came from immunoSEQ multiplex PCR; TCRdb stores just in-frame clones and leaves some out. This sample has tens of thousands of clones, with roughly 96% found just once. Input material: peripheral blood mononuclear cells. Receptors were obtained from a man younger than 45 in good health. Some clones in this sample may be carry-over from other donors' samples.

CDR3 residues: CASSLERLAGGSSEQYF. The CDR3 coding sequence is TGCGCCAGCAGCTTGGAGAGGCTAGCGGGAGGGTCGAGCGAGCAGTACTTC. The rearrangement uses TRBV5-1 and TRBJ2-7; 12 bases agree with TRBD2. From germline, CDR1 is SGHRS and CDR2 YFSETQ. Trimming at V came to 0 bases and at J to 6 bases, leaving 10 bases not matched to a gene. This CDR3 has 17 amino acids.

In this sample, this clone turned up once. The rearrangement uses TRBV7-9 and TRBJ1-4; weak D call: TRBD1 (6 bases). The germline CDR1 and CDR2 sequences are SEHNR and FQNEAQ (reference sequence). Trimming removed 2 bases at V and 0 bases at J, with 10 bases between. The CDR3 has 16 amino acids. CDR3 in amino acids: CASSLRGDTTNEKLFF. Written as DNA, the CDR3 is TGTGCCAGCAGCTTAAGGGGGGACACAACTAATGAAAAACTGTTTTTT.

V gene TRBV4-2 combines with J gene TRBJ2-1; 9 bases agree with TRBD2. Germline CDR1 reads LGHNA; CDR2 reads YNFKEQ. CDR3 length: 16 residues. The J segment lost 3 bases and the V segment lost 4 bases, leaving 7 bases of the junction unmatched. CDR3 DNA: TGTGCCAGCAGCCTTCTGCGGGAGGGCCTCTACAATGAGCAGTTCTTC. This gives the protein CASSLLREGLYNEQFF.

This clone was seen a few times. This chain links TRBV9 with TRBJ1-4, with 9 bases lining up with TRBD1. The CDR3 runs to 14 residues. Germline V gives CDR1 SGDLS, CDR2 YYNGEE. The V segment lost 2 bases and the J segment 6 bases; nucleotides outside the gene matches: 2. In DNA form, the CDR3 reads TGTGCCAGCAGCGTTTGGGACAGGGATGAAAAACTGTTTTTT. This sequence encodes CASSVWDRDEKLFF.

This sequence joins TRBV11-3 and TRBJ2-5, with D maybe TRBD1 (6 bases). This CDR3 spans 15 amino acids. Germline V CDR1 and CDR2: SGHNT, YENEEA. Trimming took off 5 bases at V and 5 bases at J, with 18 bases between the two ends. CDR3 sequence: CASSEQGRPEETQYF. The DNA for the CDR3 is TGTGCCAGCAGCGAGCAGGGGCGCCCAGAGGAGACCCAGTACTTC.

J is TRBJ2-5 and V is TRBV19, with 13 bases identical to TRBD2. Germline-derived CDR1 and CDR2 are LNHDA and SQIVND (reference sequence). V lost 1 base to trimming and J lost 2 bases; unmatched junction nucleotides: 7. The CDR3 has 18 amino acids. Here the CDR3 DNA reads TGTGCCAGTAGTATAGCCCGCGGGACTAGCGGGATTCAAGAGACCCAGTACTTC. Translation: CASSIARGTSGIQETQYF.

The V gene is TRBV11-3, the J gene TRBJ2-7; the D is unclear. Germline V CDR1 and CDR2: SGHNT, YENEEA. The CDR3 is made up of 12 amino acids. V lost 2 bases and J 4 bases, leaving 6 bases between the germline ends. The CDR3 DNA follows: TGTGCCAGCAGCTTATCCGCATACGAGCAGTACTTC. Translating it yields CASSLSAYEQYF. The variable domain in full, completed from reference TRBV11-3 and TRBJ2-7, reads EAGVVQSPRYKIIEKKQPVAFWCNPISGHNTLYWYLQNLGQGPELLIRYENEEAVDDSQLPKDRFSAERLKGVDSTLKIQPAELGDSAVYLCASSLSAYEQYFGPGTRLTVT.

The rearrangement uses TRBV7-6 and TRBJ1-3; no firm D call. CDR1 is SGHVS and CDR2 is FNYEAQ in the germline V gene. CDR3 length: 14 residues. V was pared by 5 bases and J by 2 bases, with 10 bases between. The CDR3 sequence: CASSTTTTGNTIYF. In DNA, the CDR3 is TGTGCCAGCAGCACGACCACAACTGGAAACACCATATATTTT.

The chain recombines TRBV30 with TRBJ2-5; possibly TRBD1 or TRBD2 for D (5 bases each). The V gene's germline CDR1 is GTSNPN and CDR2 SVGIG (reference sequence). The CDR3 runs 14 residues. The V gene lost 2 bases and the J gene lost 4 bases, with 14 bases spanning the gap. The CDR3 DNA reads as TGTGCCTGGAGTCGGGGCGCAGGAGGAGAGACCCAGTACTTC. Translated, it gives CAWSRGAGGETQYF.

The chain is built from TRBV11-3 and TRBJ2-7; 7 bases align to TRBD2. This CDR3 has 15 amino acids. Per the germline V gene, CDR1 is SGHNT and CDR2 is YENEEA. The junction had 7 bases not matched to a gene; V was cut back by 3 bases and J by 2 bases. The CDR3 spells CASSLGGIQPYEQYF. DNA for the CDR3: TGTGCCAGCAGCTTGGGGGGGATACAGCCCTACGAGCAGTACTTC. The full variable domain, rest sourced from reference TRBV11-3 and TRBJ2-7, is EAGVVQSPRYKIIEKKQPVAFWCNPISGHNTLYWYLQNLGQGPELLIRYENEEAVDDSQLPKDRFSAERLKGVDSTLKIQPAELGDSAVYLCASSLGGIQPYEQYFGPGTRLTVT.

The chain combines TRBV7-6 with TRBJ1-3; TRBD1 is a possible D gene (6 bases). CDR1 and CDR2 from the germline V gene are SGHVS and FNYEAQ. V lost 5 bases and J lost 7, with 15 bases in between. CDR3 length equals 14 residues. CDR3 in amino acids: CASSLWTEENTIYF. The CDR3 DNA follows: TGTGCCAGCAGCCTATGGACAGAAGAGAACACCATATATTTT. The complete variable domain, with remaining parts taken from reference TRBV7-6 and TRBJ1-3, reads GAGVSQSPRYKVTKRGQDVALRCDPISGHVSLYWYRQALGQGPEFLTYFNYEAQQDKSGLPNDRFSAERPEGSISTLTIQRTEQRDSAMYRCASSLWTEENTIYFGEGSWLTVV.

The rearrangement uses TRBV7-6 and TRBJ2-1; 14 bases line up with TRBD2. Losses at the gene ends were 1 base for V and 5 bases for J; bases not matched to a gene: 4. Germline-derived CDR1 and CDR2 are SGHVS and FNYEAQ. This CDR3 is built from 17 residues. This CDR3 reads CASSLGRLAGGNNEQFF. The CDR3 DNA reads TGTGCCAGCAGCTTAGGACGACTAGCGGGAGGGAACAATGAGCAGTTCTTC.

The gene calls are TRBV9 and TRBJ1-1; TRBD1 is a possible D gene (5 bases). The CDR3 is 14 amino acids. CDR1 is SGDLS, CDR2 YYNGEE, per germline. Trimming left V 3 bases short and J 3 bases short, with 12 bases between. For the CDR3, the DNA is TGTGCCAGCAGCGGGGGAGGGGTGGACACTGAAGCTTTCTTT. This translates into CASSGGGVDTEAFF.

V is TRBV27 and J is TRBJ2-7; D unresolved. Germline lookup yields CDR1 MNHEY and CDR2 SMNVEV (reference sequence). The CDR3 totals 12 residues. Between the trimmed V and J ends, which lost 4 bases and 0 bases, there was a span of 4 bases. This chain's CDR3 is CASSSFSYEQYF. The CDR3 DNA sequence: TGTGCCAGCAGTTCCTTCTCCTACGAGCAGTACTTC.

The gene calls are TRBV5-5 and TRBJ2-5; 7 nucleotides line up with TRBD1. Looked up from germline, CDR1 is SGHKS and CDR2 is YYEKEE (reference sequence). Germline trimming cut 4 bases from V and 1 base from J; bases unmatched to any gene: 7. The CDR3 spans 15 residues. CDR3 protein: CASSGRGQIQETQYF. The CDR3, as DNA: TGTGCCAGCAGCGGCCGGGGACAGATCCAAGAGACCCAGTACTTC.

This clone appeared once. The chain joins TRBV6-1 to TRBJ1-5, with D perhaps TRBD1 (5 bases). Trimming left V 4 bases short and J 4 bases short, with 14 bases between. This CDR3 is built from 15 residues. The germline V gene encodes CDR1 MNHNS and CDR2 SASEGT. CDR3 loop: CASSVPRDFNQPQHF. The CDR3 DNA is TGTGCCAGCAGTGTCCCCCGGGACTTTAATCAGCCCCAGCATTTT.

As regards this clone: This specimen includes other DNA sequences encoding the same CDR3. The chain links TRBV27 to TRBJ1-1, with D possibly TRBD1 on 5 matching bases. The CDR3 extends over 12 amino acids. The germline V gene encodes CDR1 MNHEY and CDR2 SMNVEV (reference sequence). V was clipped by 2 bases and J by 5 bases, with 6 bases between them. The CDR3 coding sequence is TGTGCCAGCAGTTTAAGGGGTACTGAAGCTTTCTTT. This sequence encodes CASSLRGTEAFF.

A note on this clone: The same CDR3 can be traced to other DNA sequences in this sample. The J gene is TRBJ2-2, the V gene TRBV6-4; D unresolved. This CDR3 contains 13 residues. Trimming took 0 bases from V and 3 from J, leaving 2 bases between them. CDR1 and CDR2 (germline): MRHNA, SNTAGT. As DNA, the CDR3 is TGTGCCAGCAGTGACTCGGACACCGGGGAGCTGTTTTTT. It encodes CASSDSDTGELFF.

This clone was detected once. The chain is built from TRBV5-1 and TRBJ1-1, with D possibly matching TRBD1 (5 bases). Germline V gives CDR1 SGHRS, CDR2 YFSETQ. The CDR3 totals 14 residues. With 4 bases removed from V and 0 bases from J, the gap between germline ends came to 10 bases. The DNA for the CDR3 is TGCGCCAGCAGCCCGGACACCCTGAACACTGAAGCTTTCTTT. It translates to CASSPDTLNTEAFF.

The chain couples TRBV5-1 to TRBJ2-7; D may be TRBD2 (5 bases). This CDR3 has 14 residues. CDR1 SGHRS and CDR2 YFSETQ come from the germline V gene. V lost 1 base to trimming and J lost 0 bases, with 8 bases between them. In DNA, the CDR3 is TGCGCCAGCAGCTTGTCGGGGTTCTCCTACGAGCAGTACTTC. This codes for CASSLSGFSYEQYF.

The chain couples TRBV6-6 to TRBJ1-2; TRBD1 matches 9 bases. The germline gives CDR1 MNHNY, CDR2 SVGAGI (reference sequence). This CDR3 contains 14 residues. Unmatched junction bases numbered 6, after V lost 4 bases and J lost 6 bases. CDR3: CASSSWTGVDGYTF. The CDR3 region has the DNA TGTGCCAGCAGTTCTTGGACAGGGGTCGATGGCTACACCTTC.

This rearrangement joins TRBV4-2 to TRBJ2-5; the match to TRBD1 covers 9 bases. The CDR3 spans 16 residues. Trimming took 2 bases from V and 3 from J; bases not matched to a gene: 7. Germline V gene sequence: CDR1 LGHNA, CDR2 YNFKEQ. DNA for the CDR3: TGTGCCAGCAGCCAACTATGGGACAGGGAAGAAGAGACCCAGTACTTC. Translated, it gives CASSQLWDREEETQYF.

The V gene is TRBV7-2, the J gene TRBJ2-2; TRBD1 agrees at 7 bases. Trimming at V came to 5 bases and at J to 5 bases, leaving 8 bases not matched to a gene. The CDR3 consists of 15 residues. Germline loops: CDR1 SGHTA, CDR2 FQGNSA. CDR3 amino acids: CASSPGQWDTGELFF. The DNA for the CDR3 is TGTGCCAGCAGCCCGGGACAGTGGGATACCGGGGAGCTGTTTTTT.